This TCR beta chain was recovered during a study of Ad26.COV2.S vaccination and SARS-CoV-2 variants. Across the whole study: Ad26.COV2.S arm of COV1001 included the donor.

Assay: immunoSEQ multiplex PCR; the TCRdb copy retains only in-frame clones and omits some. The sample shows 380,000 or so clones, less than 90% of them seen only once. Treatment indicated: 19 received Ad26.COV2.S at low or high dose, single or two shots; about 5 received placebo; per-sample allocation not given. Sampling took place 63 days after the first vaccine or placebo injection. Donation came from an adult in Boston who was aged 18-55 years. Whole-study results and caveats: Spike-specific TCR breadth ran higher among vaccine recipients than placebo recipients.

As concerns this clone: The antigen is undetermined.

This clonotype was sampled from a person between 18 and 65 years old who received the Ad26.COV2.S COVID-19 vaccine or a placebo. The specimen was peripheral blood, collected in a trial of Ad26.COV2.S vaccine versus placebo.

The CDR3 DNA is TGTGCCAGCAGTGAGAGGGGCAACACCGGGGAGCTGTTTTTT. Amino acid sequence: CASSERGNTGELFF. The gene calls are TRBV6-1 and TRBJ2-2, with D possibly being TRBD1 or TRBD2 (5 bases each). Looked up from germline, CDR1 is MNHNS and CDR2 is SASEGT. This CDR3 region has 14 residues. The ends were cut back, 3 bases at V and 2 bases at J, with 7 bases in the middle.